The 20 T cell receptor beta chains below all came from one sample that was sequenced in a study of CD8+ T cells in alopecia areata. Once RNA had been extracted, it was reverse transcribed into cDNA to act as the sequencing template. Using immunoSEQ multiplex PCR, the repertoire was profiled, and TCRdb retains in-frame clones only, with some absent. Among about 120,000 clones, about 46% were seen once, and the ten largest hold about 19%. The sequenced sample was CD8+ T cells sorted from blood, obtained at week 0. The receptors shown here come from a human donor with alopecia areata.

The table lists this clone with a few counts. The rearrangement uses TRBV14 and TRBJ2-7; 10 positions agree with TRBD1. The junction had 8 bases not matched to a gene; V was cut back by 5 bases and J by 7 bases. CDR3 length: 14 residues. Germline CDR1 is SGHDN and CDR2 is FVKESK. CDR3 DNA sequence: TGTGCCAGCAGCAGGGGGACAGGGGAGCGGGAGCAGTACTTC. Amino acid sequence: CASSRGTGEREQYF.

The chain links TRBV5-1 to TRBJ1-2; D remains ambiguous. Germline CDR1 is SGHRS and CDR2 is YFSETQ. CDR3 length equals 14 residues. Trimming pared 1 base from V and 11 bases from J, leaving 18 bases between. The CDR3 DNA sequence: TGCGCCAGCAGCTTGAACAGCGGCTCTATGCGGTACACCTTC. It yields the protein CASSLNSGSMRYTF.

J is TRBJ1-6 and V is TRBV30; 7 bases match TRBD1. Losses at the gene ends were 1 base for V and 6 bases for J; bases not matched to a gene: 3. Germline V CDR1 and CDR2: GTSNPN, SVGIG (reference sequence). This CDR3 contains 14 residues. This CDR3 reads CAWSDRGPNSPLHF. The CDR3 DNA sequence: TGTGCCTGGAGTGACAGGGGACCTAATTCACCCCTCCACTTT.

This clone has just a few counts. J is TRBJ1-2 and V is TRBV5-1, with TRBD1 as a possible D gene (6 bases). This CDR3 is 15 amino acids long. Trimming left V 5 bases short and J 8 bases short, with 22 bases between. Germline-derived CDR1 and CDR2 are SGHRS and YFSETQ. CDR3 sequence reads: CASRGGESLLGGYTF. DNA for the CDR3: TGCGCCAGCAGAGGGGGGGAGAGCCTCTTGGGAGGCTACACCTTC.

The chain couples TRBV2 to TRBJ1-1; 7 nucleotides align to TRBD1. Germline CDR1 SNHLY, CDR2 FYNNEI. V was clipped by 5 bases and J by 3 bases; unmatched bases: 12. This CDR3 comprises 16 residues. The CDR3 DNA is TGTGCCAGCAGTAGGGACAGCCGGGCATGGGACACTGAAGCTTTCTTT. Translated: CASSRDSRAWDTEAFF.

In its sample, this clone was seen a few times. The J gene is TRBJ1-2, the V gene TRBV11-2; D unclear. This CDR3 region has 14 residues. V gave up 6 bases and J gave up 4 bases, with 15 bases separating them. From germline, CDR1 is SGHAT and CDR2 FQNNGV. The CDR3 DNA reads TGTGCCAGCAGTCCCCGACCCGGGCGCTATGGCTACACCTTC. As protein: CASSPRPGRYGYTF. The full variable domain, in which reference TRBV11-2 and TRBJ1-2 provide the parts outside the CDR3, is EAGVAQSPRYKIIEKRQSVAFWCNPISGHATLYWYQQILGQGPKLLIQFQNNGVVDDSQLPKDRFSAERLKGVDSTLKIQPAKLEDSAVYLCASSPRPGRYGYTFGSGTRLTVV.

J is TRBJ2-1 and V is TRBV7-9, with a tentative D call TRBD2 (5 bases). Trimming shortened V by 7 bases and J by 1 base, and 17 bases separated the two germline ends. Looked up from germline, CDR1 is SEHNR and CDR2 is FQNEAQ (reference sequence). CDR3 length equals 16 residues. The CDR3 protein is CASTPAVAVSYNEQFF. CDR3 nucleotides: TGTGCCAGCACGCCAGCGGTGGCGGTGTCCTACAATGAGCAGTTCTTC.

This chain connects TRBV7-2 to TRBJ1-4, with 8 bases aligning to TRBD1. After removal of 3 bases from V and 6 bases from J, the junction contained 3 bases not matched to a gene. The germline V gene encodes CDR1 SGHTA and CDR2 FQGNSA. This CDR3 region has 14 residues. CDR3 sequence: CASSLDRVDEKLFF. In nucleotides, the CDR3 is TGTGCCAGCAGCTTGGACAGGGTTGATGAAAAACTGTTTTTT.

This clone turned up a few times. The V call is TRBV7-9, the J call TRBJ2-7, with D perhaps TRBD2 (7 bases). Germline lookup yields CDR1 SEHNR and CDR2 FQNEAQ (reference sequence). Trimming shortened V by 6 bases and J by 3 bases, and 15 bases separated the two germline ends. This CDR3 spans 14 amino acids. In nucleotides, the CDR3 is TGTGCCAGCAGTCAAGGGGGGGCTTACTACGAGCAGTACTTC. Its translation is CASSQGGAYYEQYF.

In its sample, this clone was seen a few times. V is TRBV15 and J is TRBJ2-7; no definite D call. The CDR3 totals 11 residues. The V end lost 4 bases, the J end lost 6 bases, and 7 bases lay between the germline ends. Germline V gene data show CDR1 as LNHNV and CDR2 as YYDKDF (reference sequence). CDR3 nucleotide sequence: TGTGCCACCAGCACCGCTTCCGAGCAGTACTTC. This encodes CATSTASEQYF.

The V call is TRBV7-2, the J call TRBJ2-5; D is unresolved. V dropped 4 bases and J dropped 1 base, with 10 bases sitting between them. This CDR3 region has 14 residues. Germline lookup yields CDR1 SGHTA and CDR2 FQGNSA. The CDR3 loop is CASSSLPSQETQYF. The DNA for the CDR3 is TGTGCCAGCAGCTCTCTGCCAAGCCAAGAGACCCAGTACTTC.

In DNA form, the CDR3 reads TGCAGCGTTGAAGGCCCAGGGAACTATGGCTACACCTTC. Its translation is CSVEGPGNYGYTF. The chain is built from TRBV29-1 and TRBJ1-2, with D perhaps matching TRBD1 (5 bases). Germline CDR1 reads SQVTM; CDR2 reads ANQGSEA. The V and J ends lost 1 base and 2 bases respectively, with 8 bases between them. The CDR3 spans 13 residues.

V is TRBV5-8 and J is TRBJ2-3, with D unresolved. V was pared by 6 bases and J by 4 bases, with 0 bases between. The CDR3 covers 9 residues. In germline, CDR1 is SGHTS, CDR2 YDEGEE. CDR3 region: CASTDTQYF. The CDR3 DNA follows: TGTGCCAGCACAGATACGCAGTATTTT. Full variable domain (rest looked up from reference TRBV5-8 and TRBJ2-3): EAGVTQSPTHLIKTRGQQATLRCSPISGHTSVYWYQQALGLGLQFLLWYDEGEERNRGNFPPRFSGRQFPNYSSELNVNALELEDSALYLCASTDTQYFGPGTRLTVL.

This chain uses TRBV23-1 with TRBJ2-7; D perhaps matches TRBD1 (6 bases). TRBV23-1 is an ORF for which the function is uncertain. V lost 0 bases to trimming and J lost 7 bases, with 28 bases between them. The CDR3 has 19 residues. CDR3 DNA: TGCGCCAGCAGTCAATCGAGGACAGAGGAAATTATAACCTACGGAGAGCAGTACTTC. It translates to CASSQSRTEEIITYGEQYF.

Here the CDR3 DNA reads TGTGCCAGCAGGTCGGGACAGAGGACCCAGTACTTC. Protein: CASRSGQRTQYF. J is TRBJ2-5 and V is TRBV2, with 7 bases lining up with TRBD1. The CDR3 has 12 amino acids. V was clipped by 6 bases and J by 7 bases; unmatched bases: 5. Germline values: CDR1 SNHLY, CDR2 FYNNEI.

The J gene is TRBJ1-2, the V gene TRBV2, with TRBD1 matching 7 bases. V lost 9 bases to trimming and J lost 10 bases; unmatched junction nucleotides: 17. The CDR3 covers 14 residues. Germline V gives CDR1 SNHLY, CDR2 FYNNEI. CDR3 nucleotides: TGTGCCAGTCCATCCGCCGGGGCAGGGGGTTCCTACACCTTC. Translation: CASPSAGAGGSYTF.

Written as DNA, the CDR3 is TGCAGCGTTCTAGGTGGGGGAAACACTGAAGCTTTCTTT. The encoded protein is CSVLGGGNTEAFF. The chain links TRBV29-1 to TRBJ1-1, with D possibly matching TRBD1 (5 bases). V shed 5 bases and J shed 2 bases, with 12 bases lying between them. The CDR3 covers 13 residues. Germline CDR1 SQVTM, CDR2 ANQGSEA.

As concerns this clone: Being one base from a much bigger clone, this may be a read error. Other DNA sequences in the sample encode the same CDR3. The V and J genes are TRBV6-1 and TRBJ2-1; weak D call: TRBD1 (6 bases). CDR3 length: 15 amino acids. V was shortened by 0 bases and J by 0 bases, with 6 bases between the two germline ends. CDR1 and CDR2 from the germline V gene are MNHNS and SASEGT. CDR3 DNA: TGTGCCAGCAGTGAAGCAGGGGGCTCCTACAATGAGCAGTTCTTC. This codes for CASSEAGGSYNEQFF.

The chain combines TRBV30 with TRBJ2-7, with D possibly called TRBD1 or TRBD2 (5 bases each). The CDR3 covers 14 residues. V was cut by 4 bases and J by 0 bases, with 13 bases left in between. CDR1 is GTSNPN, CDR2 SVGIG, per germline (reference sequence). In DNA, the CDR3 is TGTGCCTGGACCCCCGGGACCGACTCCTACGAGCAGTACTTC. Translation: CAWTPGTDSYEQYF.

This clone was found a few times. The genes are TRBV7-9 and TRBJ1-1; D gene uncertain. The CDR3 runs to 15 residues. Trimming stripped 2 bases from V and 4 bases from J, with 14 bases between. Germline V lookup: CDR1 SEHNR, CDR2 FQNEAQ (reference sequence). The CDR3 spells CASSLKGSSATEAFF. CDR3 bases: TGTGCCAGCAGCTTAAAAGGATCCTCGGCCACTGAAGCTTTCTTT.